This T cell receptor (beta chain) was recorded in a study of T-cell memory formation after mild COVID-19. Study background: Clustering of TCRs was largely donor specific.

Points from the study as a whole: The CD4+ clones that contracted clustered mainly within CM and EM, and the CD8+ clones concentrated in EMRA. Pre-infection memory held some responding clones, suggesting pre-existing cross-reactive T cells responded.

A 5'RACE reaction primed in the constant segment made cDNA libraries of TCR alpha and TCR beta, and these carried sample barcodes and UMIs. One entry per CDR3 protein, called by TCRdb with MiXCR from the 5' RACE reads. The sample lists about 470,000 distinct CDR3 sequences; 20% to 30% were seen once. As to this clonotype: The antigen is undetermined.

This CDR3 contains 12 residues. V lost 5 bases and J lost 4, with 8 bases in between. Sample: PBMCs or a T cell subset sorted from them (not recorded which). The sequence was obtained from an adult woman who had mild COVID-19 (a few samples of this study predate the infection). Cell type and time point are not known. The chain is built from TRBV12-3 or TRBV12-4 and TRBJ1-2; no clear D. CDR3: CASSDQAYGYTF. As DNA, the CDR3 is TGTGCCAGCAGTGATCAAGCCTATGGCTACACCTTC.